The entry below describes one TCR beta chain. Its target is not known. The data originate from a study of post-analysis software for immune sequencing data. Study-level background: Recorded disease courses covered relapsing-remitting, secondary progressive and progressive-relapsing multiple sclerosis. Some patients had no subtype annotation. General observations from the study: Patients carried 4 or 5 TRBV segments more frequently than controls did, and TRBV5-6, TRBV5-1 and TRBV20-1 were among them. Strong co-clustering by F measure was seen for same-batch samples. Controls' normalized Chao1 diversity significantly exceeded that of multiple sclerosis patients.

Prepared TCR beta cDNA libraries contained unique molecular identifiers. Roughly 500,000 cDNA molecules came from around 1 to 9.1 million T cells. MiXCR was run by TCRdb on the PCR reads, yielding one entry per CDR3 protein. The data contain a few hundred thousand distinct CDR3 sequences, under 55% of them singletons. Per the germline V gene, CDR1 is SGHTA and CDR2 is FQGNSA. The ends were cut back, 5 bases at V and 2 bases at J, with 14 bases in the middle. The CDR3 is made up of 15 amino acids. The sequence came from a girl aged 5 to 17 with multiple sclerosis. The sample taken for sequencing was blood. V is TRBV7-2 and J is TRBJ2-3; possible D gene TRBD1, 6 bases. CDR3 sequence (DNA): TGTGCCAGCAGCCTAACTCGGGACAACACAGATACGCAGTATTTT. Translated: CASSLTRDNTDTQYF.